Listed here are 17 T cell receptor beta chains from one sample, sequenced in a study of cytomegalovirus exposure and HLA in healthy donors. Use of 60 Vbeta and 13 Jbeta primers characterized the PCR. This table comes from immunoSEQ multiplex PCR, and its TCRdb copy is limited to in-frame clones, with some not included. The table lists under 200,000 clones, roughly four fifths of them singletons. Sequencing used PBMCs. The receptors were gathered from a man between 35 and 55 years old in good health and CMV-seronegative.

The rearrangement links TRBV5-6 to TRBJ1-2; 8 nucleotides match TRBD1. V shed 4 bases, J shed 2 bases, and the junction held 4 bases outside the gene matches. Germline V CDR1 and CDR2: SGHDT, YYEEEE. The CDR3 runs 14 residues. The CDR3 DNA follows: TGTGCCAGCAGCCCCGGACAGGGAAACTATGGCTACACCTTC. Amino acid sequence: CASSPGQGNYGYTF.

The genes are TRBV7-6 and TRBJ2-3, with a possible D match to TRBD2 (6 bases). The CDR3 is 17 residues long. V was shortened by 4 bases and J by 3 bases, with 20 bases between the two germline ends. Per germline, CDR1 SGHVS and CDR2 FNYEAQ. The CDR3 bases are TGTGCCAGCAGCTCTTTACCGACCGGGACTCGGACAGATACGCAGTATTTT. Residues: CASSSLPTGTRTDTQYF.

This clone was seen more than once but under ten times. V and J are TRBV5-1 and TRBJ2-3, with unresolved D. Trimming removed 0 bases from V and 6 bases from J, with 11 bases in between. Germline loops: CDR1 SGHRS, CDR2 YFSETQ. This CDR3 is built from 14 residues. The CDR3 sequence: CASSLGAITDTQYF. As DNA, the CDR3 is TGCGCCAGCAGCTTGGGGGCAATCACGGATACGCAGTATTTT.

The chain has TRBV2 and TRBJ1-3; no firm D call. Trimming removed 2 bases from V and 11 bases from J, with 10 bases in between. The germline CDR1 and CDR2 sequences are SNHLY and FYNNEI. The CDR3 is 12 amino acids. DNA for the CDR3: TGTGCCAGCAGTGAAATGGCTTCTTCCATATATTTT. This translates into CASSEMASSIYF.

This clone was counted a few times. In DNA form, the CDR3 reads TGTGCCAGTAGTCCTCGTCACTTTCAGCCCCAGCATTTT. Amino acids: CASSPRHFQPQHF. This chain uses TRBV19 with TRBJ1-5; D not resolved. Germline CDR1 is LNHDA and CDR2 is SQIVND (reference sequence). V lost 5 bases and J 6 bases, leaving 11 bases between the germline ends. The CDR3 consists of 13 residues.

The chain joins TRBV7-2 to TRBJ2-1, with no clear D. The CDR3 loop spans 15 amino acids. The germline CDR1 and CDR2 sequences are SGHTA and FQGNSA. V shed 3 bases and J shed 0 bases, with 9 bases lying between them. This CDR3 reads CASSLKPSSYNEQFF. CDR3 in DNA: TGTGCCAGCAGCTTGAAACCTAGCTCCTACAATGAGCAGTTCTTC.

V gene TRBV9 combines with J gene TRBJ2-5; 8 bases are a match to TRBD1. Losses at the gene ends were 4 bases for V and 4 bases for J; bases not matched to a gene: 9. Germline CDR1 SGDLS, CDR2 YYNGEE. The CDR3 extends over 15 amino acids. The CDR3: CASSPFPGGRETQYF. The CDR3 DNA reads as TGTGCCAGCAGCCCGTTCCCAGGGGGCAGAGAGACCCAGTACTTC.

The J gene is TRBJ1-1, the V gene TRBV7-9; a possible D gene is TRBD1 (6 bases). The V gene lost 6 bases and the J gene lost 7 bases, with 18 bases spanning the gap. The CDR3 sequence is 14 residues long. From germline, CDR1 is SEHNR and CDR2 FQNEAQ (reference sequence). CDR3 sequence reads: CASSQNRAFGEAFF. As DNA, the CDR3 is TGTGCCAGCAGTCAGAACAGGGCCTTTGGTGAAGCTTTCTTT.

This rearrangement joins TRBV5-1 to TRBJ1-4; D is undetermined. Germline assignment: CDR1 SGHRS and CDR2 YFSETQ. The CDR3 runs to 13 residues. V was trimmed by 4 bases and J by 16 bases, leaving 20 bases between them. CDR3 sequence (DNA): TGCGCCAGCAGCGGCTCGGACGGGAGTGATCCGTTTTTT. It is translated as CASSGSDGSDPFF. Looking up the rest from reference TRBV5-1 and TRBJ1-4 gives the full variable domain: KAGVTQTPRYLIKTRGQQVTLSCSPISGHRSVSWYQQTPGQGLQFLFEYFSETQRNKGNFPGRFSGRQFSNSRSEMNVSTLELGDSALYLCASSGSDGSDPFFGSGTQLSVL.

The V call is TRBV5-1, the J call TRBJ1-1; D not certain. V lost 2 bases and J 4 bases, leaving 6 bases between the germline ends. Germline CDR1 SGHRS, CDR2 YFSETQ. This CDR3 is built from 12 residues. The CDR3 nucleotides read TGCGCCAGCAGCTTTGGAGGCACTGAAGCTTTCTTT. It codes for CASSFGGTEAFF.

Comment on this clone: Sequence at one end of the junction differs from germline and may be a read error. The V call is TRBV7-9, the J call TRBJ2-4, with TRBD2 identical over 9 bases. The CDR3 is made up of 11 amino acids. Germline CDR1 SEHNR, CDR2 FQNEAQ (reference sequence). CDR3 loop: CSSSTSGPMNF. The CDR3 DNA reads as TGTTCCAGCAGTACTAGCGGGCCTATGAACTTC.

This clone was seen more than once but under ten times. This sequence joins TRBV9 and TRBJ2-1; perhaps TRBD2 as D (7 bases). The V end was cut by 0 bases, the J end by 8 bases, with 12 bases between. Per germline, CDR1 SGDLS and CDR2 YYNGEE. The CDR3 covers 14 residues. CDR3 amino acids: CASSVGGGGYEQFF. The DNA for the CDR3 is TGTGCCAGCAGCGTAGGAGGGGGGGGATATGAGCAGTTCTTC.

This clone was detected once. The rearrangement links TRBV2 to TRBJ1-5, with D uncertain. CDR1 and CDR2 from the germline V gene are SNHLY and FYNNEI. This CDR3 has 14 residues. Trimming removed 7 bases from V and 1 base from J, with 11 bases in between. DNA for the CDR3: TGTGCCAGCAATATATACGGGAGCAATCAGCCCCAGCATTTT. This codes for CASNIYGSNQPQHF.

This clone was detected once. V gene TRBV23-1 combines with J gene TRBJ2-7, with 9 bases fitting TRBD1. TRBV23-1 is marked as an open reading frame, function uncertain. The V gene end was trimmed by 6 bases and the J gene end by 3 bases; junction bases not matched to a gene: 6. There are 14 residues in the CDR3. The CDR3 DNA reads TGCGCCAGCAGCAGGACAGGGGTGCGCTACGAGCAGTACGTC. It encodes CASSRTGVRYEQYV.

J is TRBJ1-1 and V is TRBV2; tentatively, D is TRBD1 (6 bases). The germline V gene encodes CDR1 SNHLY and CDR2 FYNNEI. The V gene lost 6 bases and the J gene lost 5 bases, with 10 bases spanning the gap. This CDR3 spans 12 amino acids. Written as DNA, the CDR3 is TGTGCCAGCAGAAGGACAGCTACTGAAGCTTTCTTT. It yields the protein CASRRTATEAFF.

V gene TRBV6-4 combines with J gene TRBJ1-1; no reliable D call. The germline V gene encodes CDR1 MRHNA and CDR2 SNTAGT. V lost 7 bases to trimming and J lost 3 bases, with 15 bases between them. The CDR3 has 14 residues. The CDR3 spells CASKFFAGDTEAFF. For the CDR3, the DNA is TGTGCCAGCAAATTCTTCGCCGGGGACACTGAAGCTTTCTTT.

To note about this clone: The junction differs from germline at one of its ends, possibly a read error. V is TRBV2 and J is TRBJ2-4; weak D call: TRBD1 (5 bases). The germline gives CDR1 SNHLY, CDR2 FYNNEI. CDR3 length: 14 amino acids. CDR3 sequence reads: CASRIRVYKNSQYF. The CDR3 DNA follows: TGTGCCAGCCGAATCAGGGTTTACAAAAACAGTCAGTACTTC.